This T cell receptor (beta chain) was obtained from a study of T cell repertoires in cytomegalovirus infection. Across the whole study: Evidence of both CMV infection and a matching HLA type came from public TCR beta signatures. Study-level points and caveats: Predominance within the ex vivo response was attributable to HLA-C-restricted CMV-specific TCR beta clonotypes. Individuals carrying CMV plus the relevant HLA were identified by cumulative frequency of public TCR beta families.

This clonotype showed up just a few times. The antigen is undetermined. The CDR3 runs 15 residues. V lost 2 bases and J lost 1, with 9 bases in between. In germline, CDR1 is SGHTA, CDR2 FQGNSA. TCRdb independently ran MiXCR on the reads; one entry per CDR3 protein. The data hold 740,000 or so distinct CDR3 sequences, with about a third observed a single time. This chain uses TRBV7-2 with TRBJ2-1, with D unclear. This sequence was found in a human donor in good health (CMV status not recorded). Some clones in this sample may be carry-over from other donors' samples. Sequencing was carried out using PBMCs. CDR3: CASSLSWGSYNEQFF. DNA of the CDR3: TGTGCCAGCAGCTTATCATGGGGTTCCTACAATGAGCAGTTCTTC.